This T cell receptor (beta chain) was identified during a study of OX40 agonist ivuxolimab in advanced cancers. Study-wide background: Past anti-PD-1, anti-PD-L1 or anti-CTLA-4 therapy was accepted, and 40% had received some.

Study results and limitations: Among the lowest levels of clonal expansion were found in partial responders at 0.1-3.0 mg/kg. The study did not work out the antigen specificity of the expanded peripheral T cells. The CD4+ and CD8+ T cells in the blood had expanded clonally by week 6 at 0.1 to 3.0 mg/kg.

Method: immunoSEQ multiplex PCR; TCRdb's copy keeps in-frame clones and lacks some. The sample has tens of thousands of clones, roughly nine tenths seen once. A note on this clone: Its cognate antigen is unknown.

Trimming left V 1 base short and J 9 bases short, with 13 bases between. The germline gives CDR1 SGHTA, CDR2 FQGNSA. The CDR3 length is 14 residues. This receptor was taken from an adult with an advanced solid tumor such as melanoma, head and neck, liver or kidney cancer. Sequencing used CD4+ or CD8+ T cells sorted from blood, obtained in a trial of the OX40 agonist ivuxolimab. The chain employs TRBV7-2 and TRBJ2-1, with a possible D match to TRBD2 (6 bases). The CDR3 DNA is TGTGCCAGCAGCTTAGGGTGGAGCGGGTTTGAGCAGTTCTTC. Translation: CASSLGWSGFEQFF.